This TCR beta chain originates from a study of blood T cell repertoires in COVID-19. Assay used: immunoSEQ multiplex PCR; TCRdb lists only in-frame clones, some missing. The sample shows about 90,000 clones, approximately 88% of them seen only once. The V gene lost 4 bases and the J gene lost 1 base, with 7 bases spanning the gap. The CDR3 runs 13 residues. From germline, CDR1 is MRHNA and CDR2 SNTAGT. This TCR came from a woman aged 70 to 79 with acute or convalescent COVID-19. The chain couples TRBV6-4 to TRBJ1-1; D is unclear. The specimen was peripheral blood. CDR3 sequence: CASSVHPNTEAFF. CDR3 coding DNA: TGTGCCAGCAGTGTACACCCGAACACTGAAGCTTTCTTT.